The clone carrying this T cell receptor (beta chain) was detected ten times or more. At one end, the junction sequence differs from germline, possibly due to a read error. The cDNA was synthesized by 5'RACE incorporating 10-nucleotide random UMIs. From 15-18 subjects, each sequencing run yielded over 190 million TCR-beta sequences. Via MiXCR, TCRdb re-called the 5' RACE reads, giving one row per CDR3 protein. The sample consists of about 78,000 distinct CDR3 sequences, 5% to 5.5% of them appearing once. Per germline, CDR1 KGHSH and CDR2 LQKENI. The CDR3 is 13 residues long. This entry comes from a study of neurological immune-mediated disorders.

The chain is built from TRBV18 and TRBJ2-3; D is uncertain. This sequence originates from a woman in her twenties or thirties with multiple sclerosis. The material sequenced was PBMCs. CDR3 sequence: CASSPASTNTQYF. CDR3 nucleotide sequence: TGTGCCAGCTCACCTGCAAGCACAAATACGCAGTATTTT.